This T cell receptor (beta chain) was observed in a study of neoadjuvant anti-PD-1 for oral cavity cancer. Looking at the study overall: Patients without progression received a fourth nivolumab dose around day 43, then surgical resection on days 50-56.

With regard to this clone: The antigen remains unidentified.

Some clones are missing from TCRdb's copy, which holds only in-frame ones; the method was immunoSEQ multiplex PCR. This sample has around 13,000 clones, with approximately 61% found just once. Stage II-IVA oral cavity squamous cell carcinoma was new and untreated by systemic or radiation therapy. The study's findings and limits: Higher pretreatment blood Treg/Th17 ratios correlated with higher pretreatment blood and lower post-treatment tumor TCRbeta clonality.

Sequencing was performed on PBMCs, taken before nivolumab (anti-PD-1) treatment. This clonotype was obtained from a person between 40 and 80 years old with oral cavity squamous cell carcinoma.

CDR3 DNA sequence: TGTGCCAGCAGCCTATACGACAGGGAGGAGGGAGGCTACACCTTC. It yields the protein CASSLYDREEGGYTF. J is TRBJ1-2 and V is TRBV7-8, with TRBD1 matching over 7 bases. V lost 5 bases and J lost 8; bases outside the gene matches: 14. The CDR3 is 15 amino acids. Germline CDR1 SGHVS, CDR2 FQNEAQ. The full variable domain, with the rest looked up from reference TRBV7-8 and TRBJ1-2, is GAGVSQSPRYKVAKRGQDVALRCDPISGHVSLFWYQQALGQGPEFLTYFQNEAQLDKSGLPSDRFFAERPEGSVSTLKIQRTQQEDSAVYLCASSLYDREEGGYTFGSGTRLTVV.